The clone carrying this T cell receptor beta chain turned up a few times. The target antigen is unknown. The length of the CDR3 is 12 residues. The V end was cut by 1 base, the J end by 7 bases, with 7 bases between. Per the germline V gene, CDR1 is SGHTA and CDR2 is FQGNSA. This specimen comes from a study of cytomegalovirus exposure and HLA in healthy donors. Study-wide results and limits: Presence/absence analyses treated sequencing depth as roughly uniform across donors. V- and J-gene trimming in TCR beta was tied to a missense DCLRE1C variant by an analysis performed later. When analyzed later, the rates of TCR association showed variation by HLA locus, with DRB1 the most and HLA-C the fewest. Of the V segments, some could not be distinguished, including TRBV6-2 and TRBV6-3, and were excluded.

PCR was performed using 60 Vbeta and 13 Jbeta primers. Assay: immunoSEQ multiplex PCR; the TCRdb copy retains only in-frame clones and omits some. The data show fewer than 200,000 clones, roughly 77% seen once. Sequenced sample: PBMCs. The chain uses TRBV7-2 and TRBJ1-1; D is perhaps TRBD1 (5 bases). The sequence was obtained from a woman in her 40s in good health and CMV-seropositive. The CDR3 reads CASSLVRDEAFF. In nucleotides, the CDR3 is TGTGCCAGCAGCTTAGTCAGGGATGAAGCTTTCTTT.